This record covers a single T cell receptor (beta chain). This clonotype was seen at least ten times. Its antigen target is currently unknown. No qualities accompany the bases; no much larger clone lies one base away. Receptor libraries were prepared by RT-PCR. The instrument was an Illumina HiSeq 2500. In-frame beta chains were kept once TCRdb had trimmed the public reads at Q25 with fastp and called clones with MiXCR. When rows share a CDR3 protein, they turn into one entry using the most common DNA and genes. Across this sample there are approximately 530,000 distinct CDR3 sequences, with around 8% seen only once. Around 13% of the sample belongs to the ten largest clones. The data belong to a study of response to subunit inactivated influenza vaccine (dated by TCRdb to 2016 to 2019). With respect to the entire study: The study used deep quantitative T cell receptor repertoire profiling to track responses to a trivalent subunit inactivated influenza vaccine. General conclusions and limits of the study: It was suggested by the authors that each seasonal influenza vaccination may recruit only a limited number of new T cells.

CDR1 and CDR2 (SEHNR, FQNEAQ) derive from the germline V gene (reference sequence). There are 14 amino acids in the CDR3, from cysteine to phenylalanine inclusive. The read is trimmed to its CDR3 DNA, 42 bases read in frame from base 1. V lost 5 bases and J lost 4 bases; the stretch between them is 12 bases long. This TCR derives from a man aged 50 to 69 who received an inactivated influenza vaccine. Donor details come from another sample of the same person, matched by shared clones. The sequencing here drew on PBMCs from blood, taken about 23 months after vaccination. This sequence uses TRBV7-9 and TRBJ1-5; the D segment cannot be called with confidence. The bases read TGTGCCAGCAGCACCGAGGACGGGAATCAGCCCCAGCATTTT. This translates into CASSTEDGNQPQHF.